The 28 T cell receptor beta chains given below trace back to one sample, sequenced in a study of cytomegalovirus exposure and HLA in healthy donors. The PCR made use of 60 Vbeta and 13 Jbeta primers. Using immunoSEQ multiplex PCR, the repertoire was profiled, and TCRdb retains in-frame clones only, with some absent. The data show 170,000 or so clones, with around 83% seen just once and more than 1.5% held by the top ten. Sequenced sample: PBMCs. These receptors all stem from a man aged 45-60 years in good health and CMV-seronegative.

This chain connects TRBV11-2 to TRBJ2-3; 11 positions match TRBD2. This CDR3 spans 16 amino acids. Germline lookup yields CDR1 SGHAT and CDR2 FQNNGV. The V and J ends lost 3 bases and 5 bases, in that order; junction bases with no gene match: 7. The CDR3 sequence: CASSFLAGGRGDTQYF. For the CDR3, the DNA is TGTGCCAGCAGCTTCCTAGCGGGGGGCCGTGGAGATACGCAGTATTTT.

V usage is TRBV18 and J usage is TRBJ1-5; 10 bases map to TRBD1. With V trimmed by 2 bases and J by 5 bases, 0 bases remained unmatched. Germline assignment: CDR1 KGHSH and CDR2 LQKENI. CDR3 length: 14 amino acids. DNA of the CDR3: TGTGCCAGCTCACCAGGGACAGGGGATCAGCCCCAGCATTTT. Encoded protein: CASSPGTGDQPQHF.

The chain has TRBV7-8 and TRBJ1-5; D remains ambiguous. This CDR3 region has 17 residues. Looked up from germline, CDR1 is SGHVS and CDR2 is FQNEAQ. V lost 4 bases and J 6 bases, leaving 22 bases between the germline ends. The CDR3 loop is CASSSSSPGRPGQPQHF. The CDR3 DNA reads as TGTGCCAGCAGCTCATCCTCTCCCGGGAGGCCCGGTCAGCCCCAGCATTTT.

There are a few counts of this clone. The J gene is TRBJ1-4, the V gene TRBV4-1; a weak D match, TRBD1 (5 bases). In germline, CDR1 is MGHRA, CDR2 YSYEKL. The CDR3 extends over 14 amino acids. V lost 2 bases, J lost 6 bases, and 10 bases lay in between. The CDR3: CASSQQGGYEKLFF. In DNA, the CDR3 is TGCGCCAGCAGCCAACAGGGTGGGTATGAAAAACTGTTTTTT.

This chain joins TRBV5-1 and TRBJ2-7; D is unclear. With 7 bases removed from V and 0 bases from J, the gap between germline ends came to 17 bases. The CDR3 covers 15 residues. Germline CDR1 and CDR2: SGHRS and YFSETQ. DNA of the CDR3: TGCGCCAGCCGCCGGCTCGGCGGAAACTCCTACGAGCAGTACTTC. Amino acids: CASRRLGGNSYEQYF.

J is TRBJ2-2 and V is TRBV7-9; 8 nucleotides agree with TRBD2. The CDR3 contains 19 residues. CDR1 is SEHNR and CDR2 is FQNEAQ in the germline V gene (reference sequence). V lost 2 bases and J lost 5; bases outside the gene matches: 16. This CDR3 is CASSLSWTTGGGGTGELFF. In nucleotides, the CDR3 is TGTGCCAGCAGCTTATCCTGGACGACCGGGGGGGGAGGGACCGGGGAGCTGTTTTTT.

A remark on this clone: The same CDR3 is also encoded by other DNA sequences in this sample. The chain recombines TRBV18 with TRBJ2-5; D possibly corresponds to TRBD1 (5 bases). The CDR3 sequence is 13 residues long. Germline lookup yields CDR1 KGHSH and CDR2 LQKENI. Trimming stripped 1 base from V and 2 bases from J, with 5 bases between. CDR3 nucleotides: TGTGCCAGCTCACCACGACAGCAAGAGACCCAGTACTTC. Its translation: CASSPRQQETQYF.

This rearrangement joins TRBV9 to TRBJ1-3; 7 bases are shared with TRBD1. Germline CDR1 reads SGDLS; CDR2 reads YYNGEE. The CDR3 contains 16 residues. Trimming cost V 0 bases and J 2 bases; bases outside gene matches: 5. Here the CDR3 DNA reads TGTGCCAGCAGCGTAGAAGGGGGCGTCACTGGAAACACCATATATTTT. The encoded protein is CASSVEGGVTGNTIYF.

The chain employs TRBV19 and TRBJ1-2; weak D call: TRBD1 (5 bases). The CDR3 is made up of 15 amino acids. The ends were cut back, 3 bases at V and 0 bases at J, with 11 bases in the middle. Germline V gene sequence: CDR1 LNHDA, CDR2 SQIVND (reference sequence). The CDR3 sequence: CASSIRPGTNYGYTF. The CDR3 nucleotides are TGTGCCAGTAGTATTAGGCCAGGGACTAACTATGGCTACACCTTC.

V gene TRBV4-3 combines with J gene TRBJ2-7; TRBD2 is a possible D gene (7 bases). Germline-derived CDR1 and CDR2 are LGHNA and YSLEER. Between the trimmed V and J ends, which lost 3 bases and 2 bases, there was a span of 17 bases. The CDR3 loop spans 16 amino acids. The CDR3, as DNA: TGCGCCAGCAGCCAGGGGGCAGGGAGCGGGGCCTACGAGCAGTACTTC. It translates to CASSQGAGSGAYEQYF.

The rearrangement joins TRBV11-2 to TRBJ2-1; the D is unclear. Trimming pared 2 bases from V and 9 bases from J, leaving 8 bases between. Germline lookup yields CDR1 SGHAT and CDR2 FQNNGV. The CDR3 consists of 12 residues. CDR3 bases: TGTGCCAGCAGCTTAAACAGTGTTGAGCAGTTCTTC. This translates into CASSLNSVEQFF.

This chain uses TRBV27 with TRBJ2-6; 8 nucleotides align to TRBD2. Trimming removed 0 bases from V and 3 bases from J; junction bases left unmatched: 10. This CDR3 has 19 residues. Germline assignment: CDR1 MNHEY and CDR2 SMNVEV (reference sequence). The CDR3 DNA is TGTGCCAGCAGTTTATCCTATGGCGGGAGGATCGGTGGGGCCAACGTCCTGACTTTC. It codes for CASSLSYGGRIGGANVLTF.

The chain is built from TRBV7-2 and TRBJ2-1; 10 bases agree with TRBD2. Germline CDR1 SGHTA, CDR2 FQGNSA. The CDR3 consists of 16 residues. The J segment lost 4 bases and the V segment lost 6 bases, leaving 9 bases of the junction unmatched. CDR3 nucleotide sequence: TGTGCCAGCAGGGTAGCCAGCGGGGGGGCTTACAATGAGCAGTTCTTC. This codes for CASRVASGGAYNEQFF.

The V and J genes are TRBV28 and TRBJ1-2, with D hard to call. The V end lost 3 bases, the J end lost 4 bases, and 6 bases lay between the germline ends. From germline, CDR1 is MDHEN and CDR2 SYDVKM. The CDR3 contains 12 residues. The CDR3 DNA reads TGTGCCAGCAGTTTTAACAGCTATGGCTACACCTTC. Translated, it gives CASSFNSYGYTF.

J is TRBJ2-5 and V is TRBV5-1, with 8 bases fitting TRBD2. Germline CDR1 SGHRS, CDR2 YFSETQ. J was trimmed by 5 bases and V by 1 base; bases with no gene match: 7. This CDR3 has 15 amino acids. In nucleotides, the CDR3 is TGCGCCAGCAGCTTGTCTCTAGCGGGCCGGGAGACCCAGTACTTC. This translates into CASSLSLAGRETQYF.

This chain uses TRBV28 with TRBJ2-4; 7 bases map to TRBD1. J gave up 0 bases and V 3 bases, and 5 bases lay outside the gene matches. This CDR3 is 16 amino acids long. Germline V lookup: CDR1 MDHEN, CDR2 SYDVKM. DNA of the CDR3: TGTGCCAGCAGTTTCCAGGACAGGAGAGCCAAAAACATTCAGTACTTC. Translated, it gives CASSFQDRRAKNIQYF.

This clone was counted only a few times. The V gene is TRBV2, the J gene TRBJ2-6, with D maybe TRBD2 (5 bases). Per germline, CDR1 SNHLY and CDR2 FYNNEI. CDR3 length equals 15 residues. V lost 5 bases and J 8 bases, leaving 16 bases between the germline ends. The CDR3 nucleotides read TGTGCCAGCAGTCCACGACTATTAGAGACCAACGTCCTGACTTTC. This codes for CASSPRLLETNVLTF.

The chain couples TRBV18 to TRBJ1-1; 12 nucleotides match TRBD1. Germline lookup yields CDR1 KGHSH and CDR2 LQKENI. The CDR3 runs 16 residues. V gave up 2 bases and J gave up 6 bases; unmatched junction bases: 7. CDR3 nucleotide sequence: TGTGCCAGCTCACCAAAGGGACAGGGGGCGGGGGCTGAAGCTTTCTTT. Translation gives CASSPKGQGAGAEAFF.

CDR3 sequence: CASSPDKPETQYF. The CDR3 bases are TGCGCCAGCAGCCCCGACAAGCCAGAGACCCAGTACTTC. The chain uses TRBV5-1 and TRBJ2-5; D gene unclear. CDR3 size: 13 residues. From germline, CDR1 is SGHRS and CDR2 YFSETQ. The germline V and J ends were trimmed by 4 bases and 4 bases, with 11 bases remaining between them. Supplemented by reference TRBV5-1 and TRBJ2-5, the full variable domain reads KAGVTQTPRYLIKTRGQQVTLSCSPISGHRSVSWYQQTPGQGLQFLFEYFSETQRNKGNFPGRFSGRQFSNSRSEMNVSTLELGDSALYLCASSPDKPETQYFGPGTRLLVL.

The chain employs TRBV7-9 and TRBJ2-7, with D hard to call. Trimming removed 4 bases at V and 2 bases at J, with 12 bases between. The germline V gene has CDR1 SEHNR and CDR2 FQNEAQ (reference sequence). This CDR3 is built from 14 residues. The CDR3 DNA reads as TGTGCCAGCAGCTCCAGGATGCCGGCCTACGAGCAGTACTTC. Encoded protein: CASSSRMPAYEQYF. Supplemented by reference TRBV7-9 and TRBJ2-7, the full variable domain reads DTGVSQNPRHKITKRGQNVTFRCDPISEHNRLYWYRQTLGQGPEFLTYFQNEAQLEKSRLLSDRFSAERPKGSFSTLEIQRTEQGDSAMYLCASSSRMPAYEQYFGPGTRLTVT.

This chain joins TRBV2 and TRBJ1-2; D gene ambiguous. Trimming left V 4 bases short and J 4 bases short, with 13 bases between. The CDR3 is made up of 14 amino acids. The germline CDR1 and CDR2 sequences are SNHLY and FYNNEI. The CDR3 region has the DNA TGTGCCAGCAGTGGCCGGGATCGGGGCTATGGCTACACCTTC. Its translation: CASSGRDRGYGYTF.

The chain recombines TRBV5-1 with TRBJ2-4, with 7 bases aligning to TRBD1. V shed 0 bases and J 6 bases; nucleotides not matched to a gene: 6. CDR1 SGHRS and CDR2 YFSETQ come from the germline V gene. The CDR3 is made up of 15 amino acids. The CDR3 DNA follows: TGCGCCAGCAGCTTGGGGTTAGGGGGCGTAAACATTCAGTACTTC. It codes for CASSLGLGGVNIQYF.

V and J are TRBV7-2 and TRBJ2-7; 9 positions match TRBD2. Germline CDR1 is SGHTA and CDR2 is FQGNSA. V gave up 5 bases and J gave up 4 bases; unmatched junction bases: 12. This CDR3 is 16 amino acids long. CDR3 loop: CASSPLAGEPSYEQYF. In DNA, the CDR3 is TGTGCCAGCAGCCCGTTAGCGGGGGAGCCCTCGTACGAGCAGTACTTC.

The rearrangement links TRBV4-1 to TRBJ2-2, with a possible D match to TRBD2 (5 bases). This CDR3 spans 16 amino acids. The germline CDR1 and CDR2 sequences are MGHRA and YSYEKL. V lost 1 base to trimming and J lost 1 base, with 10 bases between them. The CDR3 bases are TGCGCCAGCAGCCAAGGGAGGATACTGAACACCGGGGAGCTGTTTTTT. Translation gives CASSQGRILNTGELFF.

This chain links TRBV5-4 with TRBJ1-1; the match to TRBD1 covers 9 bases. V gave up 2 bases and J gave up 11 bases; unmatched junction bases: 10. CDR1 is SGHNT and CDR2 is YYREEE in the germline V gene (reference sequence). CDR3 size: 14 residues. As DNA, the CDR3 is TGTGCCAGCAGCTTACCGGGACAGGGTCGAAACGCTTTCTTT. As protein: CASSLPGQGRNAFF.

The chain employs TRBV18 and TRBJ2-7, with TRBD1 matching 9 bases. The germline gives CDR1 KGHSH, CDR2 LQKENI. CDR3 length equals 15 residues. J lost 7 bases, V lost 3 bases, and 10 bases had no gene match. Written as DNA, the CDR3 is TGTGCCAGCTCACCGAGACAGGGGGATTTTGGAGAGCAGTACTTC. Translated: CASSPRQGDFGEQYF.

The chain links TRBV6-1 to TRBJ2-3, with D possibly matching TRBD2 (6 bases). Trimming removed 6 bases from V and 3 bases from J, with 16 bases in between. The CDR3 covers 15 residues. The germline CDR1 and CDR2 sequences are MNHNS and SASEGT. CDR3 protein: CASSLQAGGTDTQYF. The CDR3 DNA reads TGTGCCAGCAGCTTACAAGCAGGAGGGACAGATACGCAGTATTTT.

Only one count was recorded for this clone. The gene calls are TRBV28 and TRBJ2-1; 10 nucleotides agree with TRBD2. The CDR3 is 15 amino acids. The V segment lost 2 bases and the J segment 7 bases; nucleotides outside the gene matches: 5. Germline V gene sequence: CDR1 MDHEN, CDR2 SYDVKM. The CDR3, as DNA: TGTGCCAGCAGTTTAACCCCAGCGGGAGGGAATGAGCAGTTCTTC. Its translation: CASSLTPAGGNEQFF. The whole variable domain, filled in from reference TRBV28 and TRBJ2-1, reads DVKVTQSSRYLVKRTGEKVFLECVQDMDHENMFWYRQDPGLGLRLIYFSYDVKMKEKGDIPEGYSVSREKKERFSLILESASTNQTSMYLCASSLTPAGGNEQFFGPGTRLTVL.